The T cell receptor beta chain described here comes from a study of CD8 T cells in Susac syndrome. Roughly 0.45 to 1 ug RNA was reverse transcribed with random hexamers. The method of amplification for TCR beta CDR3 was immunoSEQ multiplex PCR, covering 54 Vbeta and 13 Jbeta. TCRdb itself ran the immunoSEQ multiplex PCR reads through MiXCR, one entry per CDR3 protein. The sample yields some 120,000 distinct CDR3 sequences, under 95% seen once. The authors sequenced TCR beta from blood CD8+ and CD4+ T cells. The multiple sclerosis control group was made up of treatment-naive patients with stable or active relapsing-remitting disease. CD8+ and CD4+ T cells were negatively isolated; TEMRA cells were FACS-enriched. Germline CDR1 and CDR2: SGHVS and FQNEAQ. The V and J ends lost 5 bases and 2 bases, in that order; junction bases with no gene match: 12. The CDR3 is 16 residues long.

The TCR was taken from a human donor with multiple sclerosis. The chain combines TRBV7-8 with TRBJ2-7, with TRBD2 matching over 7 bases. Sequenced: CD8+ T cells from PBMCs. The CDR3 nucleotides are TGTGCCAGCAGCCTGGCGGCGGAGCGGGAAGCCTACGAGCAGTACTTC. The encoded protein is CASSLAAEREAYEQYF.